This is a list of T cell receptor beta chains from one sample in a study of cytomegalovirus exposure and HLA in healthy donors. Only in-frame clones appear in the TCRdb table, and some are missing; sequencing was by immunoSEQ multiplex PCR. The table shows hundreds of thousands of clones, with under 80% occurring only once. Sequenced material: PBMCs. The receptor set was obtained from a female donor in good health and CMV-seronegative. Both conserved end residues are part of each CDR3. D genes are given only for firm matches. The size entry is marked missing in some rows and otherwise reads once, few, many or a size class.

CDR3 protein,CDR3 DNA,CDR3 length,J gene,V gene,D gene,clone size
CASSYLSFGGRNEQFF,TGTGCCAGCAGTTACCTAAGCTTCGGGGGGAGGAATGAGCAGTTCTTC,16,TRBJ2-1,TRBV6-5,TRBD2,-
CASSPQVGYEQYF,TGTGCCAGCTCACCCCAGGTGGGCTACGAGCAGTACTTC,13,TRBJ2-7,TRBV18,-,-
CASSDAPSLAGEGLF,TGTGCCAGCAGTGACGCCCCCTCACTAGCGGGAGAGGGGCTCTTC,15,TRBJ2-1,TRBV6-4,TRBD2,-
CASSLQNEQFF,TGTGCCAGCAGCCTGCAGAATGAGCAGTTCTTC,11,TRBJ2-1,TRBV5-6,-,-
CASRHRDVSTGELFF,TGTGCCAGCAGGCACCGGGATGTTTCCACCGGGGAGCTGTTTTTT,15,TRBJ2-2,TRBV5-5,-,-
CASSTSGDSYEQYF,TGTGCCAGCAGTACTAGCGGAGACTCCTACGAGCAGTACTTC,14,TRBJ2-7,TRBV6-4,TRBD2,few
CASSQDLSASNYGYTF,TGTGCCAGCAGCCAAGATCTGTCCGCAAGCAACTATGGCTACACCTTC,16,TRBJ1-2,TRBV14,-,once
CASSSFQGTEAFF,TGTGCCAGCAGCTCATTTCAGGGGACTGAAGCTTTCTTT,13,TRBJ1-1,TRBV7-8,-,-
CASSLLQGSSHEQYF,TGTGCCAGCAGCTTACTACAGGGATCAAGCCACGAGCAGTACTTC,15,TRBJ2-7,TRBV7-9,-,-
CASSLVGGEQYF,TGTGCCAGCAGCTTGGTGGGGGGCGAGCAGTACTTC,12,TRBJ2-7,TRBV5-4,-,-
CASRKGSSYNEQFF,TGTGCCAGTAGGAAAGGGAGCTCCTACAATGAGCAGTTCTTC,14,TRBJ2-1,TRBV19,-,-
CASSLSGQGASGYTF,TGTGCCAGCAGCTTATCGGGACAGGGGGCTTCTGGCTACACCTTC,15,TRBJ1-2,TRBV7-2,TRBD1,-